This T cell receptor (beta chain) was recorded in a study of T-cell memory formation after mild COVID-19. Trimming shortened V by 2 bases and J by 4 bases, and 11 bases separated the two germline ends. The CDR3 has 13 residues. Germline CDR1 reads GTSNPN; CDR2 reads SVGIG (reference sequence). This clonotype occurred many times. TCRdb re-analysed the 5' RACE reads in MiXCR, keeping a single row per CDR3 protein. The data show about 400,000 distinct CDR3 sequences, roughly a quarter seen once. This chain uses TRBV30 with TRBJ1-1; D unclear. Sequences were obtained from PBMCs or a T cell subset sorted from them (not recorded which). This TCR was recovered from an adult woman who had mild COVID-19 (a few samples of this study predate the infection). Cell type and time point are not known. CDR3 nucleotide sequence: TGTGCCTGGAGTCGGGATCGGGGCACTGAAGCTTTCTTT. Protein: CAWSRDRGTEAFF.